This is a list of T cell receptor beta chains from one sample in a study of T cell responses to AZD1222 COVID-19 vaccine. Here immunoSEQ multiplex PCR was the method, and the copy in TCRdb shows in-frame clones only, minus some. Of approximately 50,000 clones in the sample, about 86% are singletons; the top ten hold less than 7%. The sample was peripheral blood, taken 28 days after the second AZD1222 dose. The receptors were gathered from an adult who received the AZD1222 COVID-19 vaccine. The CDR3 runs from the conserved cysteine through the conserved F or W. The D gene is left open where the match is weak. Rows give clone size only sometimes, using once, few, many, or a class for an expanded clone.

CDR3	DNA	length	D	size	J	V
CASSVGLAQPSYEQYF	TGTGCCAGCAGCGTGGGACTAGCGCAGCCCTCCTACGAGCAGTACTTC	16	TRBD2	NA	TRBJ2-7	TRBV9
CAISESGGGEGQPQHF	TGTGCCATCAGTGAGTCTGGCGGGGGCGAAGGACAGCCCCAGCATTTT	16	NA	once	TRBJ1-5	TRBV10-3
CASSSSTDTQYF	TGCGCCAGCAGCTCCTCTACAGATACGCAGTATTTT	12	NA	NA	TRBJ2-3	TRBV10-1
CASRSTGQGRYQPQHF	TGTGCCAGTAGGTCGACGGGACAGGGGAGGTATCAGCCCCAGCATTTT	16	TRBD1	NA	TRBJ1-5	TRBV19
CSVGSGGVETQYF	TGCAGCGTTGGATCAGGGGGCGTAGAGACCCAGTACTTC	13	TRBD1	NA	TRBJ2-5	TRBV29-1
CASSFWGRSPLHF	TGTGCCAGCAGTTTCTGGGGCCGGTCACCCCTCCACTTT	13	NA	NA	TRBJ1-6	TRBV27
CASRTDGVYEQYF	TGTGCCAGCAGGACGGACGGGGTCTACGAGCAGTACTTC	13	NA	NA	TRBJ2-7	TRBV28
CASSVRQGERPQHF	TGTGCCAGCAGCGTTCGACAGGGGGAAAGGCCCCAGCATTTT	14	TRBD1	NA	TRBJ1-5	TRBV6-5
CASSIVRGSDEQFF	TGTGCCAGTAGTATAGTGCGCGGGAGTGATGAGCAGTTCTTC	14	TRBD2	NA	TRBJ2-1	TRBV19
CATSDTGLGHTDTQYF	TGTGCCACCAGTGACACTGGACTGGGCCACACAGATACGCAGTATTTT	16	NA	NA	TRBJ2-3	TRBV24-1
CASSEGGYSGNTIYF	TGTGCCAGCAGTGAAGGCGGGTACTCTGGAAACACCATATATTTT	15	NA	NA	TRBJ1-3	TRBV6-1
CASSLTAGGPFEQYF	TGTGCCAGCAGCTTAACGGCGGGAGGGCCCTTCGAGCAGTACTTC	15	TRBD2	NA	TRBJ2-7	TRBV7-8
CASSTQTSGIDEQFF	TGTGCCAGCAGTACCCAGACTAGCGGGATCGATGAGCAGTTCTTC	15	TRBD2	NA	TRBJ2-1	TRBV6-5
CASSVAGPSYEQYF	TGTGCCAGCAGCGTAGCAGGACCGTCCTACGAGCAGTACTTC	14	NA	NA	TRBJ2-7	TRBV9
CASSLRLGLDGYEQYF	TGTGCCAGCAGTTTAAGGCTCGGACTAGATGGCTACGAGCAGTACTTC	16	TRBD2	NA	TRBJ2-7	TRBV27
CARICVYEQYF	TGTGCCAGAATTTGCGTGTACGAGCAGTACTTC	11	NA	NA	TRBJ2-7	TRBV5-3
CASRGDRGRQPQHF	TGTGCCAGCAGGGGGGACAGGGGGAGGCAGCCCCAGCATTTT	14	TRBD1	NA	TRBJ1-5	TRBV28
CASSWIYRGGDTEAFF	TGTGCCAGCAGCTGGATATACAGGGGAGGGGACACTGAAGCTTTCTTT	16	TRBD1	NA	TRBJ1-1	TRBV7-8
CASSLGQGVYEQYF	TGTGCCAGCAGTCTGGGACAGGGGGTGTACGAGCAGTACTTC	14	TRBD1	NA	TRBJ2-7	TRBV28
CASRAGVRETQYF	TGTGCCAGTAGAGCGGGAGTCAGAGAGACCCAGTACTTC	13	TRBD2	NA	TRBJ2-5	TRBV19
CASSVAGQGVGEQYF	TGTGCCAGCAGCGTAGCTGGGCAGGGGGTCGGCGAGCAGTACTTC	15	TRBD1	few	TRBJ2-7	TRBV9
CASSLTGIPSYEQYF	TGTGCCAGCAGTTTAACCGGGATCCCCTCCTACGAGCAGTACTTC	15	NA	NA	TRBJ2-7	TRBV28
CASSLELAWGDTQYF	TGTGCCAGCAGCTTAGAGCTAGCGTGGGGAGATACGCAGTATTTT	15	NA	NA	TRBJ2-3	TRBV7-9
CASSESNRGTYEQYF	TGCGCCAGCAGTGAGTCGAACAGGGGAACCTACGAGCAGTACTTC	15	TRBD1	NA	TRBJ2-7	TRBV10-2
CASSPEGVDEQYF	TGTGCCAGCAGTCCCGAGGGGGTTGACGAGCAGTACTTC	13	NA	NA	TRBJ2-7	TRBV28
CASSLNGEKLFF	TGTGCCAGCAGTTTAAATGGGGAAAAACTGTTTTTT	12	NA	NA	TRBJ1-4	TRBV12-3/TRBV12-4
CASSLDGRGYEQYF	TGCGCCAGCAGCTTGGACGGCCGGGGATACGAGCAGTACTTC	14	NA	NA	TRBJ2-7	TRBV5-1
CASSLSGGPDEQYF	TGTGCCAGCAGTTTATCTGGGGGGCCTGACGAGCAGTACTTC	14	NA	NA	TRBJ2-7	TRBV28
CASSSNRDAEAFF	TGTGCCAGCAGCTCCAACAGGGACGCTGAAGCTTTCTTT	13	NA	NA	TRBJ1-1	TRBV5-4
CATSDGAAGLTEAFF	TGTGCCACCAGTGATGGGGCGGCCGGGTTGACTGAAGCTTTCTTT	15	NA	NA	TRBJ1-1	TRBV24-1
CASSPQGGRTPDTQYF	TGTGCCAGCAGCCCTCAAGGCGGGAGGACCCCAGATACGCAGTATTTT	16	TRBD2	NA	TRBJ2-3	TRBV7-2
CASSLMTGGAYEQYF	TGCGCCAGCAGTTTGATGACAGGGGGGGCCTACGAGCAGTACTTC	15	TRBD1	NA	TRBJ2-7	TRBV5-1
CATSDGMETQYF	TGTGCCACCAGTGATGGAATGGAGACCCAGTACTTC	12	NA	NA	TRBJ2-5	TRBV24-1
CSTVGNYGYTF	TGCAGTACCGTCGGTAACTATGGCTACACCTTC	11	NA	NA	TRBJ1-2	TRBV29-1
CASSLIVNTEAFF	TGTGCCAGCAGCTTAATTGTGAACACTGAAGCTTTCTTT	13	NA	NA	TRBJ1-1	TRBV5-5